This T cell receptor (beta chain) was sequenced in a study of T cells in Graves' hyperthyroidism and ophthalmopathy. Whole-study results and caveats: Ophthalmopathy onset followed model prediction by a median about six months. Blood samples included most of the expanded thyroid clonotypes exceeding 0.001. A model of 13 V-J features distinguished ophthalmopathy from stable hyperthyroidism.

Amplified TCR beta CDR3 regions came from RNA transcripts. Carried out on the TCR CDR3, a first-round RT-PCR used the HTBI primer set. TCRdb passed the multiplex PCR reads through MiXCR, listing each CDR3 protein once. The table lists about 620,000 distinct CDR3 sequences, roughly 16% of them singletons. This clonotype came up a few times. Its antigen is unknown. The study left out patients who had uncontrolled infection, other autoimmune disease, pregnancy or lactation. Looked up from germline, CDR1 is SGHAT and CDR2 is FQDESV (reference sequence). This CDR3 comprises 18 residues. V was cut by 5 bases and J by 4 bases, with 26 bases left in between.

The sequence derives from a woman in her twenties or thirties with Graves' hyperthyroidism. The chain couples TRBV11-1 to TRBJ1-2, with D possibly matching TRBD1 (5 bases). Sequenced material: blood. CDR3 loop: CASSELDSNRDGSYGYTF. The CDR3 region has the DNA TGTGCCAGCAGCGAACTCGATTCTAATAGGGACGGAAGCTATGGCTACACCTTC.